This TCR beta chain was retrieved from a study of blood T cell repertoires in COVID-19. Across the whole study: Acute and convalescent COVID-19 samples came from the United States, Italy and Spain. From T cells, B-cell-depleted T cells, or PBMCs came the material, which was cDNA or gDNA.

Across over 20 US areas, participants ranged in age from about 18 to 90 years. Resolution of symptoms, clearance, or two negative PCRs was present in recovered Cohort 3 donors. Data came from immunoSEQ multiplex PCR; TCRdb stores just in-frame clones and leaves some out. The sample shows more than 200,000 clones, around 89% of them seen only once. Looked up from germline, CDR1 is LGHNA and CDR2 is YNFKEQ. The trim removed 0 bases at V and 2 bases at J, leaving 10 bases unmatched. This CDR3 contains 19 residues. The receptor was isolated from a woman aged 25 to 39 who had recovered from COVID-19. The sample comprised PBMCs or T cells enriched from blood (not recorded which). The rearrangement uses TRBV4-2 and TRBJ2-7; 13 bases match TRBD2. DNA for the CDR3: TGTGCCAGCAGCCAAGACCCTCCAGGGACTAGCGGGACCACCTACGAGCAGTACTTC. Its protein product is CASSQDPPGTSGTTYEQYF.